The 5 T cell receptor beta chains below come from one sample, sequenced in a study of control samples from healthy donors and cancer patients. Clones were read by immunoSEQ multiplex PCR, and TCRdb kept only the in-frame ones, dropping some. Of roughly 400,000 clones in the sample, around 90% were seen once. Material for sequencing was PBMCs. These receptors came from a man aged 35 to 55 with head and neck cancer.

The V gene is TRBV6-6, the J gene TRBJ2-1; D is ambiguous. From germline, CDR1 is MNHNY and CDR2 SVGAGI (reference sequence). V lost 0 bases and J 5 bases, leaving 8 bases between the germline ends. CDR3 length: 14 amino acids. The CDR3 DNA is TGTGCCAGCAGTTACTCACCAAAGAACAATGAGCAGTTCTTC. Translated: CASSYSPKNNEQFF.

This clone was found a few times. The V call is TRBV18, the J call TRBJ1-3; 10 bases fit TRBD1. The CDR3 loop spans 19 amino acids. V lost 6 bases, J lost 0 bases, and 14 bases stayed unmatched. From germline, CDR1 is KGHSH and CDR2 LQKENI. This CDR3 is CASSPRDRGTLSSGNTIYF. The CDR3 nucleotides read TGTGCCAGCTCGCCTCGGGACAGGGGCACTCTTAGCTCTGGAAACACCATATATTTT.

The J gene is TRBJ1-1, the V gene TRBV6-5; D not certain. The CDR3 length is 14 residues. The V gene lost 6 bases and the J gene lost 5 bases, with 16 bases spanning the gap. The germline CDR1 and CDR2 sequences are MNHEY and SVGAGI. The CDR3 region has the DNA TGTGCCAGCAGCCGCCTTGATATACGGACTGAAGCTTTCTTT. Its translation: CASSRLDIRTEAFF.

The chain has TRBV28 and TRBJ2-1; D uncertain. The V gene's germline CDR1 is MDHEN and CDR2 SYDVKM. Trimming cost V 6 bases and J 2 bases, with 14 bases left between them. CDR3 length: 15 residues. The CDR3: CASSSRVVAYNEQFF. The CDR3 nucleotides are TGTGCCAGCAGCTCCCGCGTTGTAGCCTACAATGAGCAGTTCTTC.

This chain joins TRBV4-3 and TRBJ2-7; possible D gene TRBD1, 5 bases. V was cut by 0 bases and J by 5 bases, with 17 bases left in between. From germline, CDR1 is LGHNA and CDR2 YSLEER. This CDR3 region has 16 residues. CDR3 protein: CASSQDRGTTSDEQYF. CDR3 DNA sequence: TGCGCCAGCAGCCAAGATAGGGGCACTACATCCGACGAGCAGTACTTC.